This T cell receptor (beta chain) was observed in a study of blood T cell repertoires in COVID-19. Looking at the study overall: Italy, Spain and the United States were the sources of the convalescent and acute COVID-19 samples. T cells, B-cell-depleted T cells, or PBMCs provided the cDNA or gDNA that served as material.

This CDR3 is built from 14 residues. V lost 5 bases, J lost 9 bases, and 17 bases lay in between. Germline CDR1 is SGHNT and CDR2 is YENEEA. In the original analysis: Reference gene primer amplification gave nucleated cell count estimates. Sequencing was performed with immunoSEQ multiplex PCR; in TCRdb, only in-frame clones are kept and a portion is missing. The V and J calls and clone size come from that table; D and trimming were worked out from the DNA. The sample contains about 140,000 clones, 80% to 90% of which appear only once. The chain uses TRBV11-3 and TRBJ2-1; perhaps TRBD2 as D (6 bases). The sequence derives from a woman aged 55 to 70 with active COVID-19. Sequencing was done on a sample of peripheral blood. This CDR3 reads CASSRSGSLGEQFF. In nucleotides, the CDR3 is TGTGCCAGCAGCCGTTCCGGGAGTTTGGGTGAGCAGTTCTTC.